This T cell receptor beta chain stems from a study of shared clonotypes between healthy human individuals. This CDR3 region has 18 residues. The germline V gene encodes CDR1 MNHEY and CDR2 SMNVEV (reference sequence). Trimming cost V 8 bases and J 0 bases; bases outside gene matches: 15. TCRdb keeps only in-frame clones here, not all; method: immunoSEQ multiplex PCR. Found here are 650,000 to 700,000 clones, roughly 91% of them singletons; the top ten hold 34%. This rearrangement joins TRBV27 to TRBJ2-7, with 11 bases fitting TRBD1. Source material: memory CD8+ T cells from PBMCs. The subset here: CD45RO+ cells pooled with CCR7-negative TemRA cells. The receptor was isolated from a man between 18 and 29 years old in good health. Some clones in this sample may be carry-over from other donors' samples. CDR3: CASPFGTGGYPSSYEQYF. The CDR3 nucleotides read TGTGCCAGCCCATTCGGGACAGGGGGATACCCAAGCTCCTACGAGCAGTACTTC.